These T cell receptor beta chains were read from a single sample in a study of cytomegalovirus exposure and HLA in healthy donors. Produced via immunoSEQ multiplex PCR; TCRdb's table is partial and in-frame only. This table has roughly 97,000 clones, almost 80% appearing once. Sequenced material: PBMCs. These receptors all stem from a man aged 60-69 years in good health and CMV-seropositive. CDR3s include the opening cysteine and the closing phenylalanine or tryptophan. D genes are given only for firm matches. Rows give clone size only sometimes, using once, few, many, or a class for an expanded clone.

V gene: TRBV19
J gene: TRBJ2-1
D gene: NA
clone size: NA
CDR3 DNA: TGTGCCAGTAGTCCCTACTCCGCCTACAATGAGCAGTTCTTC
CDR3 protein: CASSPYSAYNEQFF

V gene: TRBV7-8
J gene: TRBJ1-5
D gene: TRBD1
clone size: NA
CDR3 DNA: TGTGCCAGCAGCACGCTGGACAGGGGGCGGTTGTGGAGCAATCAGCCCCAGCATTTT
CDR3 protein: CASSTLDRGRLWSNQPQHF

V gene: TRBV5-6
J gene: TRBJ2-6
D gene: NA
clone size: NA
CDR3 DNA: TGTGCCAGCAGCTTGGATATAGTCTCTGGGGCCAACGTCCTGACTTTC
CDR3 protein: CASSLDIVSGANVLTF

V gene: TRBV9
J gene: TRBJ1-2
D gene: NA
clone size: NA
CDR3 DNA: TGTGCCAGCAGCGTAGGTGTAGGGGCAGGCGGCTATGGCTACACCTTC
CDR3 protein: CASSVGVGAGGYGYTF

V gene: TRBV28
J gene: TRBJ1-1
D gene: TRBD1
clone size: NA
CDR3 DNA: TGTGCCAGCAGCCCTATCTTACGGACAGGTGAAGCTTTCTTT
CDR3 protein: CASSPILRTGEAFF

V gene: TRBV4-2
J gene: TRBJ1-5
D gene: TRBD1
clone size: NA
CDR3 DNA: TGTGCCAGCAGCCAATCGCAAAGATCAGGGGGTAATCAGCCCCAGCATTTT
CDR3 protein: CASSQSQRSGGNQPQHF

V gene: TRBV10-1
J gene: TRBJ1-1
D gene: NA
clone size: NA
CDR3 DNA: TGCGCCAGCAGTGATTCATCCACAGTAGGCACTGAAGCTTTCTTT
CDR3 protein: CASSDSSTVGTEAFF

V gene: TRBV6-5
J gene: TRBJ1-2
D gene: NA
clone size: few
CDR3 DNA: TGTGCCAGCAGTGAAGTACAGGTGAATGGCTACACCTTC
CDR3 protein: CASSEVQVNGYTF

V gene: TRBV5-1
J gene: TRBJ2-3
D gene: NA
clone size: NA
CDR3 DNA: TGCGCCAGCAGCTTGCGCAGGGTGGGGGATACGCAGTATTTT
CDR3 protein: CASSLRRVGDTQYF

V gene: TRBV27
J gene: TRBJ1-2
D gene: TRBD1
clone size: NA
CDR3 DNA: TGTGCCAGCCATCCTACAGGGGCTGCCTATGGCTACACCTTC
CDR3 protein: CASHPTGAAYGYTF

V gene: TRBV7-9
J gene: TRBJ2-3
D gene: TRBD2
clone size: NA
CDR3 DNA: TGTGCCAGCAGCCCCGCGCAACAAATAGCGGGGGGGAGCACAGATACGCAGTATTTT
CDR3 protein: CASSPAQQIAGGSTDTQYF

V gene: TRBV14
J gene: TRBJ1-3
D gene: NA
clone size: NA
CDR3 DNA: TGTGCCAGCAGCCAGCGGACTGCCTCTGGAAACACCATATATTTT
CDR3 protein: CASSQRTASGNTIYF